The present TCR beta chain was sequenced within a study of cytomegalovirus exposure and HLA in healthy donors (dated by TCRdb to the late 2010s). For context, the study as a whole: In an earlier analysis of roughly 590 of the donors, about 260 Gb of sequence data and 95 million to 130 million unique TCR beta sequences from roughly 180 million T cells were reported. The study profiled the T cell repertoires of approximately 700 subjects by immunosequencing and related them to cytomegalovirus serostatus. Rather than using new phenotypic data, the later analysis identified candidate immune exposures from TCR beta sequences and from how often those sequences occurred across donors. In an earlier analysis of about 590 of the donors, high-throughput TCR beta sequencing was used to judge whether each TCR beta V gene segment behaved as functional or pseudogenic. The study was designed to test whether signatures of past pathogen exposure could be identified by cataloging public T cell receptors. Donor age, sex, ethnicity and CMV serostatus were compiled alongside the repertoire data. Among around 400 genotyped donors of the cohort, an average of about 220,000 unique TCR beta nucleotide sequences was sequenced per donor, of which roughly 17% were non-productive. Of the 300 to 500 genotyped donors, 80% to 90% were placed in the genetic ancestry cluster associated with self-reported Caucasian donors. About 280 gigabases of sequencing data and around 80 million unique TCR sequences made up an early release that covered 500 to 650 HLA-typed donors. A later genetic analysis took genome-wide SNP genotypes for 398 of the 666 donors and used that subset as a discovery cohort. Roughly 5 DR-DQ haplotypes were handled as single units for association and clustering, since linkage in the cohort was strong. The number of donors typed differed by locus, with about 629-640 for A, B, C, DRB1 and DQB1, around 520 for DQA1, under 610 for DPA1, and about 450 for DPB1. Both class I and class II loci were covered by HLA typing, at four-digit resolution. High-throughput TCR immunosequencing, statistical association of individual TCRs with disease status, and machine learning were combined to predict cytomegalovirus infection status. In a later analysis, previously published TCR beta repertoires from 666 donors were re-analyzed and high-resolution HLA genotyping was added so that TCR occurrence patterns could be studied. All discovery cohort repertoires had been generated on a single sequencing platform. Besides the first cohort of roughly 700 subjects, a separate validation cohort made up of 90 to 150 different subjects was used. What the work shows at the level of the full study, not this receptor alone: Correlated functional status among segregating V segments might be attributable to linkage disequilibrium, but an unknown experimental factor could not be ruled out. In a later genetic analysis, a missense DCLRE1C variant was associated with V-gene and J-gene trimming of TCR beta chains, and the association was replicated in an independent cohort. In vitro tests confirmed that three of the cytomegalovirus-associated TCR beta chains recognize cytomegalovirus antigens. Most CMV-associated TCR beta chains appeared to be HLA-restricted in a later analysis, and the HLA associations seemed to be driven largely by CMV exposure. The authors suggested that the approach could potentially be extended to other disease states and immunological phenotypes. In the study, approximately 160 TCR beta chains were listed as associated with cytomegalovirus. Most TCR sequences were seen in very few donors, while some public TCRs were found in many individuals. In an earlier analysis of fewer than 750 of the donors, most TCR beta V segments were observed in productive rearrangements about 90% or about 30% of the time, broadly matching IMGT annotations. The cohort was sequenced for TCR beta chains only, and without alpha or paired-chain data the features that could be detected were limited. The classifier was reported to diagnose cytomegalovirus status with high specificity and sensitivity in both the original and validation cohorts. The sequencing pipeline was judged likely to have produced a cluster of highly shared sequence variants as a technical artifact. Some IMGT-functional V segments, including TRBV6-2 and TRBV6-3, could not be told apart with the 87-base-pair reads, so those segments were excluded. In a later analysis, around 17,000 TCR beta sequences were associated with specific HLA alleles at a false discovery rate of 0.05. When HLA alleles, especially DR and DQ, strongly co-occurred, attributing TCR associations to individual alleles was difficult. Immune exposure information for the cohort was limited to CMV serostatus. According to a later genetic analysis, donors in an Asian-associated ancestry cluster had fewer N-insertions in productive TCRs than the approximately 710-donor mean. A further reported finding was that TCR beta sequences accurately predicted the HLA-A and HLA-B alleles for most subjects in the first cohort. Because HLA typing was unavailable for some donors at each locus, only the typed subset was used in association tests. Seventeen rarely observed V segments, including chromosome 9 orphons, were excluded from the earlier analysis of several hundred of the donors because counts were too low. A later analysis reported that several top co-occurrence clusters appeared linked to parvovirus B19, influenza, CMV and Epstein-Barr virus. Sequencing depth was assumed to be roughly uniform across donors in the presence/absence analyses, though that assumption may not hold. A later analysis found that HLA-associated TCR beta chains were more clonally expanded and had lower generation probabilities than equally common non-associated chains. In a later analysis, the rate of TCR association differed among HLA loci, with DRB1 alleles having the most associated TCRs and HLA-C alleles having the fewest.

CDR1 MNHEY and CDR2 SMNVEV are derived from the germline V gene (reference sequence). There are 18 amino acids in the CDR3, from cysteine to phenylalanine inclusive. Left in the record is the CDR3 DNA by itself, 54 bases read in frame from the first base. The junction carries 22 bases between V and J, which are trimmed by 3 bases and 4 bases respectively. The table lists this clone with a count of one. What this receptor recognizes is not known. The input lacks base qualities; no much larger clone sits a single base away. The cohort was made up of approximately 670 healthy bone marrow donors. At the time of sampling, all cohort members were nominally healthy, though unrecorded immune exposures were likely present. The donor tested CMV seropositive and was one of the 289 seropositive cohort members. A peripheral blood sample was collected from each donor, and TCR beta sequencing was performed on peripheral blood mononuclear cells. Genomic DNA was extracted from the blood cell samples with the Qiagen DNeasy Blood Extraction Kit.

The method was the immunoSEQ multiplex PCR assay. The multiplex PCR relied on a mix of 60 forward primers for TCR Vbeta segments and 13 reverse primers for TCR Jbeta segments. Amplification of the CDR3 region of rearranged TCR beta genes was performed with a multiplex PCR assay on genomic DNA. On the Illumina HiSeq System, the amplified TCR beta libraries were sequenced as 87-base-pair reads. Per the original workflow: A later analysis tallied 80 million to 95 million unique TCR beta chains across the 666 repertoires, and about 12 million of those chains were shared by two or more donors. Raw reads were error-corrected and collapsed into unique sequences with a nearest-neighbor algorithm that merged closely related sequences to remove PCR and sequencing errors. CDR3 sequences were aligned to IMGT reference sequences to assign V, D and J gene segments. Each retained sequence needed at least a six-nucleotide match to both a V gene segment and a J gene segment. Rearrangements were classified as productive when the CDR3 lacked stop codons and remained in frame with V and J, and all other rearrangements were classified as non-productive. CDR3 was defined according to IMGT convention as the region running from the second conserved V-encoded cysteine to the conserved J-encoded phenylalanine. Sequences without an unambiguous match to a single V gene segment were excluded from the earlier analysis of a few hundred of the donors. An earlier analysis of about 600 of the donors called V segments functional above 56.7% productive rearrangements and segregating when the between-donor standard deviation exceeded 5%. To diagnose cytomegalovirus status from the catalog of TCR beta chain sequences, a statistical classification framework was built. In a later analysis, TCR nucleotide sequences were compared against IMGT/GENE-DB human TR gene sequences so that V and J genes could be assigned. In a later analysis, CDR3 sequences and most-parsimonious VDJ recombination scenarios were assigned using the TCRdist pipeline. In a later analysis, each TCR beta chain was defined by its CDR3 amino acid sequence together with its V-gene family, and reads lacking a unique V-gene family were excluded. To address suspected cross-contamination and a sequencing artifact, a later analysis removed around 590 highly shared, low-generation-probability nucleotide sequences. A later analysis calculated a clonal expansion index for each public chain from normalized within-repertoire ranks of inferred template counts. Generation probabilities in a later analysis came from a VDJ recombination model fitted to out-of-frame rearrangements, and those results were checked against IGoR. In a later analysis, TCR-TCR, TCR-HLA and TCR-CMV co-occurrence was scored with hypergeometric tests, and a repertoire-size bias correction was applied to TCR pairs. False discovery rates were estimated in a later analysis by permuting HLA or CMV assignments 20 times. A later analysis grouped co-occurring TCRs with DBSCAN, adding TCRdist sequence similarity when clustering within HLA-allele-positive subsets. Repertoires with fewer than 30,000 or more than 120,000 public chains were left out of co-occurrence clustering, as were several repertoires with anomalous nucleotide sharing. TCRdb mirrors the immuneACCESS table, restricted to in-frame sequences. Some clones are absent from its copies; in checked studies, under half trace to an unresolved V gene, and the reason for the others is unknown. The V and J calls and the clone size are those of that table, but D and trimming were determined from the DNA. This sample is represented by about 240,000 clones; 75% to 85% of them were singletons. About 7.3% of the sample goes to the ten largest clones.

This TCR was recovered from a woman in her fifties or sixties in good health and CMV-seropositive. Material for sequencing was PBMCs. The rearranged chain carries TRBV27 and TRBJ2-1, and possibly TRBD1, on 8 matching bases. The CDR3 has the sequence CASSLGLRGDRTYNEQFF. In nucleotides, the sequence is TGTGCCAGCAGTTTGGGACTAAGGGGGGACAGGACTTACAATGAGCAGTTCTTC.